This TCR beta chain was sequenced during a study of T cell responses to AZD1222 COVID-19 vaccine. The protocol was immunoSEQ multiplex PCR, while the TCRdb copy is restricted to in-frame clones and leaves out a portion. The sample has some 90,000 clones, 75% to 90% seen once. This CDR3 contains 11 residues. CDR1 and CDR2 from the germline V gene are MNHNY and SVGAGI (reference sequence). Trimming cost V 5 bases and J 6 bases, with 8 bases left between them. This sequence joins TRBV6-6 and TRBJ2-7; D call uncertain. This material consisted of peripheral blood, taken on day 0 of AZD1222 vaccination. The TCR was taken from an adult in good health. The chain's CDR3 is CASSQVGEQYF. For the CDR3, the DNA is TGTGCCAGCAGTCAGGTTGGCGAGCAGTACTTC.